The clone carrying this T cell receptor beta chain was detected only a few times. Germline assignment: CDR1 SQVTM and CDR2 ANQGSEA. This CDR3 spans 15 amino acids. V lost 5 bases to trimming and J lost 5 bases; unmatched junction nucleotides: 9. These data belong to a study of T-cell reconstitution after alpha-beta-depleted transplantation in children. Unique molecular identifiers were used in preparing the TCRbeta library. TCRdb analysed the PCR reads with MiXCR anew, one entry per CDR3 protein. The sample shows hundreds of thousands of distinct CDR3 sequences, 16% of them seen only once. The chain combines TRBV29-1 with TRBJ2-5; 12 nucleotides agree with TRBD1. The sequence was collected from a human donor who donated a stem cell graft to a child with acute myeloid leukemia. This specimen consisted of PBMCs from the stem cell graft donor, obtained from the stem cell graft. The CDR3: CSVLPGQGARETQYF. In DNA form, the CDR3 reads TGCAGCGTTTTACCGGGACAGGGGGCGAGGGAGACCCAGTACTTC. The complete variable domain, with remaining parts taken from reference TRBV29-1 and TRBJ2-5, reads SAVISQKPSRDICQRGTSLTIQCQVDSQVTMMFWYRQQPGQSLTLIATANQGSEATYESGFVIDKFPISRPNLTFSTLTVSNMSPEDSSIYLCSVLPGQGARETQYFGPGTRLLVL.